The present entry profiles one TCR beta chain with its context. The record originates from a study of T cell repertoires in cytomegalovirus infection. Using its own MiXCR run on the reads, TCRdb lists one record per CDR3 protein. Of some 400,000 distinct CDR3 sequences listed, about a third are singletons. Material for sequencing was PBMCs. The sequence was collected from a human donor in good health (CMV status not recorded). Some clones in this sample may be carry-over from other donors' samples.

The CDR3 protein is CASSIIGETQYF. The CDR3 nucleotides read TGTGCCAGCAGTATAATCGGGGAGACCCAGTACTTC. The V gene is TRBV6-8, the J gene TRBJ2-5; no firm D call. In germline, CDR1 is MNHGY, CDR2 SAAAGT. This CDR3 is 12 amino acids long. V was cut by 5 bases and J by 5 bases, with 9 bases left in between.